This TCR beta chain was recorded in a study of OX40 agonist ivuxolimab in advanced cancers. Repertoires were generated with immunoSEQ multiplex PCR, while TCRdb's copy carries only in-frame clones and drops some. The table records roughly 93,000 clones, under 85% of them present only once. V lost 5 bases, J lost 0 bases, and 10 bases lay in between. This CDR3 is built from 14 residues. The germline V gene encodes CDR1 MDHEN and CDR2 SYDVKM. Specimen: CD4+ or CD8+ T cells sorted from blood, collected in a trial of the OX40 agonist ivuxolimab. This TCR derives from an adult with an advanced solid tumor such as melanoma, head and neck, liver or kidney cancer. The chain joins TRBV28 to TRBJ1-1; possibly TRBD1 for D (5 bases). The DNA for the CDR3 is TGTGCCAGCAGTCTCAGGGTTTTGAACACTGAAGCTTTCTTT. Translated, it gives CASSLRVLNTEAFF.